The present entry profiles one TCR beta chain with its context. This sample is drawn from a study of T cell responses to AZD1222 COVID-19 vaccine. Measured with immunoSEQ multiplex PCR; TCRdb has only the in-frame clones, and not every one. Of about 110,000 clones in the sample, around 90% are singletons; the top ten hold roughly 7%. CDR3 length equals 14 residues. Trimming took 6 bases from V and 7 from J, leaving 16 bases between them. Germline-derived CDR1 and CDR2 are MNHEY and SMNVEV (reference sequence). This receptor was taken from an adult in good health. The sequencing used peripheral blood, collected on day 0 of AZD1222 vaccination. The chain links TRBV27 to TRBJ2-1; D is unclear. CDR3 in DNA: TGTGCCAGCAGGCCGGGCTACCCTGGGAATGAGCAGTTCTTC. Encoded protein: CASRPGYPGNEQFF.